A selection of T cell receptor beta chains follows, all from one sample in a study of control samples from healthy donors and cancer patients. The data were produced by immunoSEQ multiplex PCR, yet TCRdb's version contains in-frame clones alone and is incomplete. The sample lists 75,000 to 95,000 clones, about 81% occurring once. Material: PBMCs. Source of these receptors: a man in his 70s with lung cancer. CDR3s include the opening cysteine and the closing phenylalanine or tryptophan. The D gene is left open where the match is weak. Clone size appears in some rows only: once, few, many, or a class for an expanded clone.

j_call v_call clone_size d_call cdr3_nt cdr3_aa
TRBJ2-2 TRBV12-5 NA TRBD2 TGTGCTAGTGGTTTGTACGACGGGAGGGCGAACACCGGGGAGCTGTTTTTT CASGLYDGRANTGELFF
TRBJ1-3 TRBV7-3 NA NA TGTGCCAGCAGCTTATACCCGGGCTTCTCTGGAAACACCATATATTTT CASSLYPGFSGNTIYF
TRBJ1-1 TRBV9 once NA TGTGCCAGCAGCGTAGGATCCTCCGGAACTGAAGCTTTCTTT CASSVGSSGTEAFF
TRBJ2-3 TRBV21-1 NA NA TGTGCCAGCAGCAACTGGGGGGGACAGGGGACAGATACGCAGTATTTT CASSNWGGQGTDTQYF
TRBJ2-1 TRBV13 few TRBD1 TGTGCCAGCAGCTTAGAGGGGGCAGGCCCCTCCTACAATGAGCAGTTCTTC CASSLEGAGPSYNEQFF
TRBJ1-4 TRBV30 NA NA TGCGCCTGGACGGCCACTGCAACTAATGAAAAACTGTTTTTT CAWTATATNEKLFF
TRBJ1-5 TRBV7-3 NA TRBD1 TGTGCCAGCAGCTTCGACAGGGGTCAGCCCCAGCATTTT CASSFDRGQPQHF
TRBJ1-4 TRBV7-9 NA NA TGTGCCAGCACCCCCTCGACAAACGGAAAACTGTTTTTT CASTPSTNGKLFF
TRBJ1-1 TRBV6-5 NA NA TGTGCCAGCATCACCTGGGGGGGAAAGAACACTGAAGCTTTCTTT CASITWGGKNTEAFF
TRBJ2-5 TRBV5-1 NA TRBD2 TGCGCCAGCACCTCTCTAGCGGGGGGCCACGGGGAGACCCAGTACTTC CASTSLAGGHGETQYF
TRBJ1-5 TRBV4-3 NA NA TGCGCCAGCAGCCCGACCGTTCCTGCGGGTAGCAATCAGCCCCAGCATTTT CASSPTVPAGSNQPQHF
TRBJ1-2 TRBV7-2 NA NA TGTGCCAGCAGTCGGACCCCAGGGCCGGCTGACTATGGCTACACCTTC CASSRTPGPADYGYTF
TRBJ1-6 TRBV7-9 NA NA TGTGCCAGCAGCCTTCCGGGGGCTAATTCACCCCTCCACTTT CASSLPGANSPLHF
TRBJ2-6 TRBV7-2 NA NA TGTGCCAGCAGCTCCCCCGGCGTTGGGGCCAACGTCCTGACTTTC CASSSPGVGANVLTF
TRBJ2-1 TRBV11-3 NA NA TGTGCCAGCAGCCGAGGGGGAAGCTCCTACAATGAGCAGTTCTTC CASSRGGSSYNEQFF
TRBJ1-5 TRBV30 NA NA TGTGCCTGGAGCAACCGGGACCTAACGCTTCAGCCCCAGCATTTT CAWSNRDLTLQPQHF
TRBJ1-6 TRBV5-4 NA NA TGTGCCAGCAGAAAACAAGGGATCTCCTATAATTCACCCCTCCACTTT CASRKQGISYNSPLHF
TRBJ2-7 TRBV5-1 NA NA TGCGCCAGCAGCTTTGATTTGTCCTACGAGCAGTACTTC CASSFDLSYEQYF
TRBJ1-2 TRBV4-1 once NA TGCGCCAGCAGCCAAGACCCACCCCCCACCTACTATGGCTACACCTTC CASSQDPPPTYYGYTF
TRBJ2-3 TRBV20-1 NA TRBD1 TGCAGTGCTAGTCACCGGACAGGGGGCACAGATACGCAGTATTTT CSASHRTGGTDTQYF
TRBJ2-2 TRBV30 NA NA TGTGCCTGTTATCGGGGCGGGGAGCTGTTTTTT CACYRGGELFF
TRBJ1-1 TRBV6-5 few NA TGTGCCAGTAGCCGCGGGATCACTGAAGCTTTCTTT CASSRGITEAFF
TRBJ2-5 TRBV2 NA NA TGTGCCATCCTGGAGGTGGGCCACGAGACCCAGTACTTC CAILEVGHETQYF
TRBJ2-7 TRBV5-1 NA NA TGCGCCAGCAGCGAGGAGGGGCAGGGCCACGAGCAGTACTTC CASSEEGQGHEQYF
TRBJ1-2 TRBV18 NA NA TGTGCCGGCTCACCAGTCCTGCAGGGTAACTATGGCTACACCTTC CAGSPVLQGNYGYTF
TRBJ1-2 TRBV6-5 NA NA TGTGCCAGCAGAAGGGACCCTAACTATGGCTACACCTTC CASRRDPNYGYTF
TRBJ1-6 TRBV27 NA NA TGTGCCAGCAGTTTGGGGCAGGGACTTTATTCACCCCTCCACTTT CASSLGQGLYSPLHF
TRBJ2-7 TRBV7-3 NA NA TGTGCCAGCAGCTTAACAGGGACGGGCGAGCAGTACTTC CASSLTGTGEQYF
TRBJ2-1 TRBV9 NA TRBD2 TGTGCCAGCAGCGTAGCGGCTAGCGGCTACAATGAGCAGTTCTTC CASSVAASGYNEQFF
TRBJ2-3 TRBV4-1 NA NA TGCGCCAGCAGCCAAGGACTAGGATCAGATACGCAGTATTTT CASSQGLGSDTQYF
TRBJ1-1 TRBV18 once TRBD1 TGTGCCAGCTCACCACCCGGACAGGGTTGGCACACTGAAGCTTTCTTT CASSPPGQGWHTEAFF
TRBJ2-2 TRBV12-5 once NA TGTGCTAGTGGTTTGGAGGGCACCGGGGAGCTGTTTTTT CASGLEGTGELFF
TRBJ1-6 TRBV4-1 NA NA TGCGCCAGCAGCCAGGGTGAGGTGAATTCACCCCTCCACTTT CASSQGEVNSPLHF
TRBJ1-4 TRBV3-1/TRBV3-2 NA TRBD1 TGTGCCAGCAGCCCCGATGGACAGGGGGCTAATGAAAAACTGTTTTTT CASSPDGQGANEKLFF
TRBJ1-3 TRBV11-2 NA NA TGTGCCAGCAGCCCTCGGGGCGGGTCAGTCTCTGGAAACACCATATATTTT CASSPRGGSVSGNTIYF
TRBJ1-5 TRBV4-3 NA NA TGCGCCAGCAGCCAATCTGGGGGCAGTCAGCCCCAGCATTTT CASSQSGGSQPQHF
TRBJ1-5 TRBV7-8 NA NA TGTGCCAGCAGCTACAATCCCGGACAGCACCAACAGCCCCAGCATTTT CASSYNPGQHQQPQHF
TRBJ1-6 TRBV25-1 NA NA TGTGCCAGCAGTGCTCCGGGATCACCCCTCCACTTT CASSAPGSPLHF
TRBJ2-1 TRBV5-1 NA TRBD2 TGCGCCAGCGGTCGGGAGGGGCCGGTGGGGAGCTCCTACAATGAGCAGTTCTTC CASGREGPVGSSYNEQFF
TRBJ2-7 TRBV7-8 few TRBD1 TGTGCCAGCAGCCTCCGGACAGGGGCCTACGAGCAGTACTTC CASSLRTGAYEQYF
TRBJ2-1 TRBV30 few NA TGTGCCTGGAGAGGGCTAGCTATGGCCAATGAGCAGTTCTTC CAWRGLAMANEQFF
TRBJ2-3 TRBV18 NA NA TGTGCCAGCTCACCACCGGGATCAGGGAAGGGCGCAGATACGCAGTATTTT CASSPPGSGKGADTQYF
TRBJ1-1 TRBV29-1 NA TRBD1 TGCAGCGTTGAAGATAGGGGGGGACAGACGGCAGCTTTCTTT CSVEDRGGQTAAFF
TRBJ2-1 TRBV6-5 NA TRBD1 TGTGCCAGCCGCCGGACAGGGAGTAGGGAGGATGAGCAGTTCTTC CASRRTGSREDEQFF
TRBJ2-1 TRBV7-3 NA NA TGTGCCAGCAGCTTAACTTTTAGTCATCTCTACAATGAGCAGTTCTTC CASSLTFSHLYNEQFF
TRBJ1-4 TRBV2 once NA TGTGCCGGCCAGAGGGGGGGGGAAAAACTGTTTTTT CAGQRGGEKLFF
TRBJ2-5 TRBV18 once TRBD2 TGTGCCAGCTCACCCACAACAGCGGGGGTGGAGACCCAGTACTTC CASSPTTAGVETQYF
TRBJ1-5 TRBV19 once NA TGTGCCAGTAGTCCCCGTTGGCAGCCCCAGCATTTT CASSPRWQPQHF
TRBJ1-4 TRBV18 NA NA TGTGCCAGCTCACCCGGGATGAATAATGAAAAACTGTTTTTT CASSPGMNNEKLFF
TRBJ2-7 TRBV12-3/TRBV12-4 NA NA TGTGCCAGCAGCTCGACAGGAAACTACGAGCAGTACTTC CASSSTGNYEQYF
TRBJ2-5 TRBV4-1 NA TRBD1 TGCGCCAGCAGCCCCGTGGGACAGGGGCCAGAGACCCAGTACTTC CASSPVGQGPETQYF
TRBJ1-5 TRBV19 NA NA TGTGCCAGTAGTATCCCCGGGGGGGTTAGCAATCAGCCCCAGCATTTT CASSIPGGVSNQPQHF
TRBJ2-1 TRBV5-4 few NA TGTGCCAGCAGCCTCCCCGATGCAAGATCCTACAATGAGCAGTTCTTC CASSLPDARSYNEQFF
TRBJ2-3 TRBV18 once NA TGTGCCAGCTCCCACACAGATACGCAGTATTTT CASSHTDTQYF
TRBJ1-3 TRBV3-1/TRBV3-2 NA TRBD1 TGTGCCAGCAGCCAAGGACAGGGTGGGGGAAACACCATATATTTT CASSQGQGGGNTIYF
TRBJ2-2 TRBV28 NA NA TGTGCCAGCAGGGGGGCGTTGGGAACCGGGGAGCTGTTTTTT CASRGALGTGELFF
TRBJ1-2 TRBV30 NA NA TGTGCCTGGAGGGAACAGGGAGCGAGCTATGGCTACACCTTC CAWREQGASYGYTF
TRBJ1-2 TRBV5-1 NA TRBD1 TGCGCCAGCAGCTTGGATGGACAGGGGACGGCTTTGCTTAAAAAGAGGACCTTC CASSLDGQGTALLKKRTF
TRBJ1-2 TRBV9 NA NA TGTGCCAGCAGCGTAGCTGGGGGCGCACATGGCTACACCTTC CASSVAGGAHGYTF